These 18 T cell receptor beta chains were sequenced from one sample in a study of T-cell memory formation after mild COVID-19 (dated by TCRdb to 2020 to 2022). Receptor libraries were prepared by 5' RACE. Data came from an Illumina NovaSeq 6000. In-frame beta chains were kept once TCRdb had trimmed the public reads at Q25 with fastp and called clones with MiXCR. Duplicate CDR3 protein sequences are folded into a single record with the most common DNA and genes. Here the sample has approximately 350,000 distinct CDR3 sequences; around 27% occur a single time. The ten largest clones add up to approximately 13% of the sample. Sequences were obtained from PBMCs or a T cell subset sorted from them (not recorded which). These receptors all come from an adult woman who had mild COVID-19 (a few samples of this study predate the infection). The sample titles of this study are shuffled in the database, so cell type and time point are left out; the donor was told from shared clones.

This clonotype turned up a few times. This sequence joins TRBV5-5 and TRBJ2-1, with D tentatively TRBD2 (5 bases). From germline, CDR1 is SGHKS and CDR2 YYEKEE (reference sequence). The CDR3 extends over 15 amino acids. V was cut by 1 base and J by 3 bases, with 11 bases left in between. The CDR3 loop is CASSLTVRDYNEQFF. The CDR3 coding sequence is TGTGCCAGCAGCTTGACAGTGAGGGACTACAATGAGCAGTTCTTC.

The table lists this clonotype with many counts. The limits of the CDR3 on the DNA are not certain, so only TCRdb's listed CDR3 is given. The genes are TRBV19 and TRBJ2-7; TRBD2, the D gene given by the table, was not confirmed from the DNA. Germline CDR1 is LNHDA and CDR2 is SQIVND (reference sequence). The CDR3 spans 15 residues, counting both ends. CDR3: CASKDVASGTQFLHF.

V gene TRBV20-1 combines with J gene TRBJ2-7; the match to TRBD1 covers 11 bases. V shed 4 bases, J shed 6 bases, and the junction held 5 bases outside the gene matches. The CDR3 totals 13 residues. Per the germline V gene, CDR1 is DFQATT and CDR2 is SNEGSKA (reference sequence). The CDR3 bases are TGCAGTGCTAATCTCGGGACAGGGGGCGAGCAGTACTTC. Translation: CSANLGTGGEQYF.

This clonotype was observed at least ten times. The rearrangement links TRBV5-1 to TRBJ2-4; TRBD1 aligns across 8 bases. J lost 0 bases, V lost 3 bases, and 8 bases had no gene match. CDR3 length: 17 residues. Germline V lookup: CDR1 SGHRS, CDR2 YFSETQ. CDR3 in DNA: TGCGCCAGCAGCTCCGGACAGGGACCCCTAGCCAAAAACATTCAGTACTTC. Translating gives CASSSGQGPLAKNIQYF.

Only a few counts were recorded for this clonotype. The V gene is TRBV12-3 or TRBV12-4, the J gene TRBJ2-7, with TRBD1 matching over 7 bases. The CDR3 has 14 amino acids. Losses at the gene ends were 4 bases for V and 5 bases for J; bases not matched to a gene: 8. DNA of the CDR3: TGTGCCAGCAGTTCCTTGACAGGGATCGACGAGCAGTACTTC. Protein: CASSSLTGIDEQYF.

The CDR3 DNA follows: TGCGCCAGCAGCCAGTTTTCAGTATCTAGCACAGATACGCAGTATTTT. This sequence encodes CASSQFSVSSTDTQYF. The rearrangement joins TRBV4-1 to TRBJ2-3; D gene uncertain. Germline CDR1 MGHRA, CDR2 YSYEKL. This CDR3 contains 16 residues. V lost 3 bases and J 0 bases, leaving 13 bases between the germline ends.

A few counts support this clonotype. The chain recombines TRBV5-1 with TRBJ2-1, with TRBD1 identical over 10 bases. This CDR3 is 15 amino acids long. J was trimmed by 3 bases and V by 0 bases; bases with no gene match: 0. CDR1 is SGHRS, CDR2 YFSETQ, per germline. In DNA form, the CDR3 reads TGCGCCAGCAGCTTGGGGGACAGGGGCTACAATGAGCAGTTCTTC. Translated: CASSLGDRGYNEQFF.

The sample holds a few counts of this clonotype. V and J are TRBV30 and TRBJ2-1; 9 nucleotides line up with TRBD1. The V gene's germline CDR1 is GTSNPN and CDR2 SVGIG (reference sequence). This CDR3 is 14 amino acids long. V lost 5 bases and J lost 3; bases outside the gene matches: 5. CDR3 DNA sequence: TGTGCCTGGGAGAGGGACAGGGTCTACAATGAGCAGTTCTTC. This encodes CAWERDRVYNEQFF.

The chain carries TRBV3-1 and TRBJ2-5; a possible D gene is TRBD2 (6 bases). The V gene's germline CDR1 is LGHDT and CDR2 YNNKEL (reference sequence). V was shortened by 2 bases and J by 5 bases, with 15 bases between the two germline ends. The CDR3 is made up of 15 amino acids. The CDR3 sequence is CASSQKEGLFETQYF. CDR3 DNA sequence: TGTGCCAGCAGCCAAAAGGAGGGGTTATTCGAGACCCAGTACTTC.

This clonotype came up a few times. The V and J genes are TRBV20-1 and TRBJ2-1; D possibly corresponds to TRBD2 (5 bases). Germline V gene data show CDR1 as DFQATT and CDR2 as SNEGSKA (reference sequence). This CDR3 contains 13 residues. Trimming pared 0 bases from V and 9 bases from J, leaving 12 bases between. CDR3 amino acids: CSARDQTIVEQFF. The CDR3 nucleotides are TGCAGTGCTAGAGATCAGACTATTGTTGAGCAGTTCTTC.

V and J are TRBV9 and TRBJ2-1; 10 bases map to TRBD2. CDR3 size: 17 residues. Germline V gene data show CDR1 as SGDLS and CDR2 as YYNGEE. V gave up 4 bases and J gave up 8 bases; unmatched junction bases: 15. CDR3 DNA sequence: TGTGCCAGCAGCACCGATCCTGGGCTAGCGGGAGCCGATGAGCAGTTCTTC. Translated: CASSTDPGLAGADEQFF.

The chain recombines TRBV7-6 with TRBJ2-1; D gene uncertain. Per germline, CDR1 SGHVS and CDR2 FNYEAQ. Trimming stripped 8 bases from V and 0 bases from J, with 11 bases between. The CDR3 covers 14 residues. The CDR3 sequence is CASLSVDSYNEQFF. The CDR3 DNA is TGTGCCAGCTTAAGCGTGGACTCCTACAATGAGCAGTTCTTC.

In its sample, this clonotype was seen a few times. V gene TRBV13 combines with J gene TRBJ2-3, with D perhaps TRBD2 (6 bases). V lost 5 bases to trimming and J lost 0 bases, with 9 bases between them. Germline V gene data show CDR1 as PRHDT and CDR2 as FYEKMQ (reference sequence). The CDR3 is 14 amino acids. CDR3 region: CASSRRGSTDTQYF. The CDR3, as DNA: TGTGCCAGCAGCCGCCGGGGGAGCACAGATACGCAGTATTTT. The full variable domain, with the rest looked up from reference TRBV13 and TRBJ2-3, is AAGVIQSPRHLIKEKRETATLKCYPIPRHDTVYWYQQGPGQDPQFLISFYEKMQSDKGSIPDRFSAQQFSDYHSELNMSSLELGDSALYFCASSRRGSTDTQYFGPGTRLTVL.

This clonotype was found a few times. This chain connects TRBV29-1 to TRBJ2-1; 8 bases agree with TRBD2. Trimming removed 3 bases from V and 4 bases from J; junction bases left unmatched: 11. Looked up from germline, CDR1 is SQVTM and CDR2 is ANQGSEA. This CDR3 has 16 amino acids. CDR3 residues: CSVEEVGGAVYNEQFF. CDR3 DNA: TGCAGCGTTGAGGAGGTCGGGGGGGCCGTGTACAATGAGCAGTTCTTC.

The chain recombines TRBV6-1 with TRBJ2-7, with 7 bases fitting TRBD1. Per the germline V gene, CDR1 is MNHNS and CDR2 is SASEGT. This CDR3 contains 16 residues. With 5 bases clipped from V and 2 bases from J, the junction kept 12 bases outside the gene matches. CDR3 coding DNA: TGTGCCAGCAGTCATGGACCACAGGGGCTTACCTACGAGCAGTACTTC. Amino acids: CASSHGPQGLTYEQYF.

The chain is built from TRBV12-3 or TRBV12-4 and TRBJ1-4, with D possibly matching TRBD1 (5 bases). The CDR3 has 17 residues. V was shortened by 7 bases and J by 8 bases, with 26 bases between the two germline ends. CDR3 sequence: CASNYRGNWFAKEKLFF. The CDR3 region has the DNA TGTGCCAGCAATTATCGGGGGAATTGGTTCGCAAAGGAAAAACTGTTTTTT.

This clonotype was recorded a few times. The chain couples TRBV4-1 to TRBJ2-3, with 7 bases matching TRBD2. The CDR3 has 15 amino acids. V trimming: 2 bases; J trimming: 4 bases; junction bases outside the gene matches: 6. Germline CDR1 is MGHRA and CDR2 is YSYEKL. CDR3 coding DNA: TGCGCCAGCAGCCAAATCTCTAGCGGAGCAGATACGCAGTATTTT. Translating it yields CASSQISSGADTQYF.

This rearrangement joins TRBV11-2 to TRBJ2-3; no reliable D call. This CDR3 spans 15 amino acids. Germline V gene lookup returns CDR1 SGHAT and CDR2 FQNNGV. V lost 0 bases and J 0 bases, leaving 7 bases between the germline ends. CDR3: CASSLDARSTDTQYF. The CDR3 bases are TGTGCCAGCAGCTTAGACGCCCGTAGCACAGATACGCAGTATTTT. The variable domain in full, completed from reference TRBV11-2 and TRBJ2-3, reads EAGVAQSPRYKIIEKRQSVAFWCNPISGHATLYWYQQILGQGPKLLIQFQNNGVVDDSQLPKDRFSAERLKGVDSTLKIQPAKLEDSAVYLCASSLDARSTDTQYFGPGTRLTVL.